This TCR beta chain was obtained from a study of T cell responses to AZD1222 COVID-19 vaccine. Study-level information: It was second doses at about 4 or about 12 weeks that were pooled.

Germline CDR1 is MNHEY and CDR2 is SMNVEV (reference sequence). The CDR3 runs to 14 residues. Trimming stripped 3 bases from V and 2 bases from J, with 10 bases between. Overall study results and limits: The study identified only a handful of AZD1222 recipients as seropositive at baseline.

On this clone itself: Its antigen is not known.

Clones were sequenced by immunoSEQ multiplex PCR, and TCRdb holds only the in-frame ones, with some missing. The sample lists some 120,000 clones, roughly 89% seen once, with approximately 27% in the top ten. V and J are TRBV27 and TRBJ1-2; D gene uncertain. The source of this sequence is an adult in good health. Sample: peripheral blood, taken on day 0 of AZD1222 vaccination. The chain's CDR3 is CASSFVGMNYGYTF. In DNA form, the CDR3 reads TGTGCCAGCAGTTTTGTGGGGATGAACTATGGCTACACCTTC.